Listed below are T cell receptor beta chains from one sample, sequenced in a study of T cell responses to AZD1222 COVID-19 vaccine. Data came from immunoSEQ multiplex PCR; TCRdb stores just in-frame clones and leaves some out. The sample shows about 100,000 clones, about 87% of them seen only once. The material was peripheral blood, obtained on day 0 of AZD1222 vaccination. The receptors here all came from an adult in good health. Both conserved end residues are trimmed from each CDR3.

v_gene,j_gene,CDR3aa
TRBV7-6,TRBJ2-7,ASSSGDYEQY
TRBV2,TRBJ2-2,ASSPRAGRDTGELF
TRBV30,TRBJ2-5,AWGTGGASLETQY
TRBV25-1,TRBJ2-7,ASIKGSGGYEQY
TRBV28,TRBJ2-3,ASTSGRFFSTDTQY
TRBV2,TRBJ1-6,ASSGDSSYNSPLH
TRBV7-2,TRBJ2-5,ASSPKTRGPETQY
TRBV11-3,TRBJ2-1,ASSLGGGRGTNNEQF
TRBV25-1,TRBJ2-2,ASSETFGGELF
TRBV2,TRBJ1-4,ASSDGTLNEKLF
TRBV4-2,TRBJ2-3,ASSQEDPGGRTDTQY
TRBV6-2/TRBV6-3,TRBJ2-1,ASTPGSANEQF
TRBV7-9,TRBJ2-5,ASSLGASGRAAETQY
TRBV5-1,TRBJ1-1,ASSFQGGDTEAF
TRBV19,TRBJ1-5,ATALPNQPQH
TRBV9,TRBJ2-7,ASSVGIGTGEQY
TRBV2,TRBJ1-5,ASSEEVNPKPQH
TRBV5-4,TRBJ2-1,ASSLKAGGAVDEQF
TRBV27,TRBJ2-2,ASSLRGRVPGELF
TRBV28,TRBJ2-5,ASGPSGSGRYQETQY
TRBV19,TRBJ2-1,ASRPLGGNEQF
TRBV6-4,TRBJ1-2,ASSGWTGVGYGYT
TRBV19,TRBJ1-2,ASSSPGNYGYT
TRBV6-2/TRBV6-3,TRBJ2-7,ASSPETSGYEQY
TRBV20-1,TRBJ1-1,SDRENTEAF
TRBV12-3/TRBV12-4,TRBJ1-3,ASQGFAGNTIY
TRBV2,TRBJ1-2,ASRNRDPRSYT
TRBV7-9,TRBJ1-1,ASSLAGQGGTEAF
TRBV11-1,TRBJ1-1,ASSLLNTEAF
TRBV7-9,TRBJ1-1,ASSRGTGGLNTEAF
TRBV5-6,TRBJ2-7,ASSLTGLAREQY
TRBV4-1,TRBJ2-5,ASSLSTLKGVQETQY